The sequence of this T cell receptor (beta chain) was determined in a study of control samples from healthy donors and cancer patients. Germline V gene lookup returns CDR1 SGHNT and CDR2 YYREEE (reference sequence). The CDR3 loop spans 15 amino acids. The germline V and J ends were trimmed by 0 bases and 5 bases, with 9 bases remaining between them. The protocol was immunoSEQ multiplex PCR, while the TCRdb copy is restricted to in-frame clones and leaves out a portion. The sample carries approximately 150,000 clones, 90% to 95% recorded once. The source material was blood. This receptor was obtained from a woman under 30 in good health. J is TRBJ1-6 and V is TRBV5-4, with TRBD1 as a possible D gene (5 bases). The CDR3 nucleotides are TGTGCCAGCAGCTTGGGACAGATTAATAATTCACCCCTCCACTTT. Amino acid sequence: CASSLGQINNSPLHF.